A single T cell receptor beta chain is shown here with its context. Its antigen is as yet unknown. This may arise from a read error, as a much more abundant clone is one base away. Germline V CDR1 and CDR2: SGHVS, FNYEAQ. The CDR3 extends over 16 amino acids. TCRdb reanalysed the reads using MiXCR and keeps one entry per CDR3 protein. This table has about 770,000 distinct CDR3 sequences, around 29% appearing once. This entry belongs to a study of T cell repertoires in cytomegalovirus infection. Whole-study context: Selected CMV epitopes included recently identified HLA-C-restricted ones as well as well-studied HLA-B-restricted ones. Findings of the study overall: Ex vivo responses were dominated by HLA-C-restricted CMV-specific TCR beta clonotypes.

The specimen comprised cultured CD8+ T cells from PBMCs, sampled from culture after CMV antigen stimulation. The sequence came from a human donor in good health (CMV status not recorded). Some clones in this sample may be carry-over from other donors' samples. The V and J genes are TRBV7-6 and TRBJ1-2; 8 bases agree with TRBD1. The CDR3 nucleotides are TGTCCCAGCAGCTTAGTTTCAGGGGGCGCGAACTATGGCTACACCTTC. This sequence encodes CPSSLVSGGANYGYTF. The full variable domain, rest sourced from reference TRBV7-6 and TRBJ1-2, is GAGVSQSPRYKVTKRGQDVALRCDPISGHVSLYWYRQALGQGPEFLTYFNYEAQQDKSGLPNDRFSAERPEGSISTLTIQRTEQRDSAMYRCPSSLVSGGANYGYTFGSGTRLTVV.